Below, 10 T cell receptor beta chains from the same sample are listed, as sequenced in a study of T cell responses to AZD1222 COVID-19 vaccine. TCRdb's copy holds only in-frame clones and misses some; the assay was immunoSEQ multiplex PCR. Here the sample spans fewer than 120,000 clones, over 85% being singletons. The sample in question was peripheral blood, obtained 28 days after the second AZD1222 dose. These TCRs come from an adult who received the AZD1222 COVID-19 vaccine.

CDR3 sequence: CATDSNYGYTF. CDR3 coding DNA: TGTGCCACCGACAGTAACTATGGCTACACCTTC. The V gene is TRBV6-5, the J gene TRBJ1-2; a possible D gene is TRBD1 (5 bases). There are 11 residues in the CDR3. Germline V gives CDR1 MNHEY, CDR2 SVGAGI. The germline V and J ends were trimmed by 10 bases and 1 base, with 7 bases remaining between them.

This chain joins TRBV11-2 and TRBJ1-4; D is possibly TRBD1 (6 bases). CDR3 length: 15 residues. Deletions cut 1 base from V and 4 bases from J, with 10 bases between. Germline assignment: CDR1 SGHAT and CDR2 FQNNGV. CDR3: CASSLGVRGNEKLFF. The CDR3 region has the DNA TGTGCCAGCAGCTTAGGAGTCAGGGGTAATGAAAAACTGTTTTTT.

The chain couples TRBV3-1 (or the pseudogene TRBV3-2) to TRBJ2-7, with TRBD2 identical over 8 bases. The CDR3 extends over 13 amino acids. CDR1 is LGHDT and CDR2 is YNNKEL in the germline V gene (reference sequence). With V trimmed by 4 bases and J by 3 bases, 2 bases remained unmatched. This CDR3 reads CASSRRGGYEQYF. For the CDR3, the DNA is TGTGCCAGCAGCCGTCGGGGGGGCTACGAGCAGTACTTC.

The V call is TRBV9, the J call TRBJ1-2, with 10 positions matching TRBD1. Unmatched junction bases numbered 2, after V lost 0 bases and J lost 3 bases. Germline values: CDR1 SGDLS, CDR2 YYNGEE. CDR3 length: 15 amino acids. The CDR3 nucleotides are TGTGCCAGCAGCGTAGGGGGACAGGGGCACTATGGCTACACCTTC. It specifies CASSVGGQGHYGYTF. Combining the CDR3 with reference TRBV9 and TRBJ1-2 gives the whole variable domain DSGVTQTPKHLITATGQRVTLRCSPRSGDLSVYWYQQSLDQGLQFLIQYYNGEERAKGNILERFSAQQFPDLHSELNLSSLELGDSALYFCASSVGGQGHYGYTFGSGTRLTVV.

The gene calls are TRBV28 and TRBJ1-1; D is perhaps TRBD1 (5 bases). The length of the CDR3 is 14 residues. Germline assignment: CDR1 MDHEN and CDR2 SYDVKM. Trimming took 3 bases from V and 1 from J, leaving 9 bases between them. CDR3 residues: CASSFFRANTEAFF. CDR3 bases: TGTGCCAGCAGTTTCTTCAGGGCGAACACTGAAGCTTTCTTT.

The chain combines TRBV4-1 with TRBJ2-3; a weak D match, TRBD1 (5 bases). The ends were cut back, 6 bases at V and 3 bases at J, with 7 bases in the middle. The CDR3 totals 12 residues. Germline CDR1 MGHRA, CDR2 YSYEKL. The CDR3 region has the DNA TGCGCCAGCAGTAAGGGGACAGATACGCAGTATTTT. Its protein is CASSKGTDTQYF.

J is TRBJ2-7 and V is TRBV5-4; D possibly corresponds to TRBD2 (6 bases). Looked up from germline, CDR1 is SGHNT and CDR2 is YYREEE (reference sequence). V lost 0 bases to trimming and J lost 5 bases, with 15 bases between them. There are 15 residues in the CDR3. The CDR3 here is CASSLGRVTRNEQYF. Written as DNA, the CDR3 is TGTGCCAGCAGCTTGGGGAGAGTGACTAGGAACGAGCAGTACTTC.

The chain links TRBV27 to TRBJ1-1; 11 bases map to TRBD1. V shed 2 bases, J shed 0 bases, and the junction held 14 bases outside the gene matches. CDR3 length: 20 amino acids. In germline, CDR1 is MNHEY, CDR2 SMNVEV (reference sequence). The CDR3 bases are TGTGCCAGCAGTTTAGGCATTTCGCGGACAGGGGGCTCCCTGAACACTGAAGCTTTCTTT. Its translation: CASSLGISRTGGSLNTEAFF.

CDR3 residues: CAWSVSGGTYEQYF. DNA of the CDR3: TGTGCCTGGAGTGTATCAGGGGGCACCTACGAGCAGTACTTC. The chain combines TRBV30 with TRBJ2-7; TRBD1 matches 8 bases. Germline V gives CDR1 GTSNPN, CDR2 SVGIG (reference sequence). V lost 0 bases to trimming and J lost 2 bases; unmatched junction nucleotides: 3. The CDR3 totals 14 residues.

The J gene is TRBJ1-5, the V gene TRBV4-1; 8 nucleotides line up with TRBD1. V was pared by 3 bases and J by 3 bases, with 7 bases of the junction left unmatched. The germline CDR1 and CDR2 sequences are MGHRA and YSYEKL. The CDR3 contains 16 residues. This chain's CDR3 is CASSQPGTGINQPQHF. The CDR3 DNA sequence: TGCGCCAGCAGCCAGCCCGGGACAGGAATCAATCAGCCCCAGCATTTT.